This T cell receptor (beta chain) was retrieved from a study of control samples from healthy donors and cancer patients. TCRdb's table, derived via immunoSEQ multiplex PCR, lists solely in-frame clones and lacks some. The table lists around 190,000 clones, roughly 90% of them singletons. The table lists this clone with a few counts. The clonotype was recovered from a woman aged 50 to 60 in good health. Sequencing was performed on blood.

The CDR3 nucleotides read TGTGCCAGCAGCCTTCCGCCCGGGACCACCAGCTCCTACGAGCAGTACTTC. Translated, it gives CASSLPPGTTSSYEQYF. The chain is built from TRBV7-9 and TRBJ2-7; D is tentatively TRBD1 or TRBD2 (5 bases each). CDR3 length equals 17 residues. V gave up 5 bases and J gave up 0 bases, with 20 bases separating them. Germline CDR1 SEHNR, CDR2 FQNEAQ (reference sequence).